This T cell receptor beta chain was found in a study of T-cell reconstitution after alpha-beta-depleted transplantation in children. Preparation of the TCRbeta library was carried out with unique molecular identifiers. MiXCR, run by TCRdb on the PCR reads, gives a single entry per CDR3 protein. The profile shows tens of thousands of distinct CDR3 sequences, under 7.5% of them singletons. This clonotype was counted at least ten times. The antigen remains unidentified. The CDR3 extends over 14 amino acids. Whole-study findings and limits: Surviving thymic progenitors and recipient T cells were the source of high TCRbeta diversity at day 60 in some patients. T-cell numbers and diversity, one year after transplant, stemmed largely from T cells that were newly produced. Expanded graft clones numbering several hundred reportedly gave rise to alpha-beta T cells about two months after transplant.

Sequenced here: peripheral blood, sampled 60 days after TCRalphabeta/CD19-depleted stem cell transplant. This chain links TRBV21-1 with TRBJ2-1. TRBV21-1 represents a pseudogene. This TCR was sampled from a child younger than two who had a stem cell transplant for acute myeloid leukemia, so the T cells may come from the graft donor. The CDR3 protein is CASSKALSANEQFF. The CDR3 nucleotides are TGTGCCAGCAGCAAAGCGCTTTCGGCCAATGAGCAGTTCTTC.